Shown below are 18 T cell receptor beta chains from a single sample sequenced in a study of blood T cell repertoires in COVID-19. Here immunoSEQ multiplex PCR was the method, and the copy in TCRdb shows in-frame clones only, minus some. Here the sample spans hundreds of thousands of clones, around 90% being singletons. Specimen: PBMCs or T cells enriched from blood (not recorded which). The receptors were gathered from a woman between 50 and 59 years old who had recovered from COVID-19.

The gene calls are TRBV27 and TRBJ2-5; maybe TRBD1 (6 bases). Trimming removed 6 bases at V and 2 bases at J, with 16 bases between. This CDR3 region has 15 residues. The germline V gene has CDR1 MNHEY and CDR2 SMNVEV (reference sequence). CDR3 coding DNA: TGTGCCAGCAGCCTACGTTGGACAGTACAAGAGACCCAGTACTTC. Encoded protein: CASSLRWTVQETQYF.

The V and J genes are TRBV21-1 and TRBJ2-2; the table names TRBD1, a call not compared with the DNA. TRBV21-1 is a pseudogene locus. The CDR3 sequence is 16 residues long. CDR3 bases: TGTGCCAGCAGCAAAGTTGAGACAGGGGGCACCGGGGAGCTGTTTTTT. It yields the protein CASSKVETGGTGELFF.

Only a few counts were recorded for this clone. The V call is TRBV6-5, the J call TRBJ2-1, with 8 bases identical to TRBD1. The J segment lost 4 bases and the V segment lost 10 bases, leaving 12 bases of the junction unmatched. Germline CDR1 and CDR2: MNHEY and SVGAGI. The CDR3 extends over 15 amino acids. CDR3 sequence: CANLRPDRAYNEQFF. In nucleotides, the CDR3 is TGTGCCAATCTCCGGCCGGACAGGGCATACAATGAGCAGTTCTTC.

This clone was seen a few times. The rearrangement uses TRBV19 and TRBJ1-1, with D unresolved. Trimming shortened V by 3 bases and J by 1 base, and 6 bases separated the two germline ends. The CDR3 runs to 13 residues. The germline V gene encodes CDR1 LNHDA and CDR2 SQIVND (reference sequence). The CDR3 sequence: CASSITENTEAFF. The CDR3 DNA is TGTGCCAGTAGTATTACAGAGAACACTGAAGCTTTCTTT.

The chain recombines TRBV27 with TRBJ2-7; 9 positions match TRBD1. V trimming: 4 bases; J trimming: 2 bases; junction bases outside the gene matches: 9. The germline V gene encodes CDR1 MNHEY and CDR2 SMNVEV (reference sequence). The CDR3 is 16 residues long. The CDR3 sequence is CASSSSTGGLTYEQYF. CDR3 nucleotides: TGTGCCAGCAGTTCCAGTACAGGGGGCCTAACCTACGAGCAGTACTTC.

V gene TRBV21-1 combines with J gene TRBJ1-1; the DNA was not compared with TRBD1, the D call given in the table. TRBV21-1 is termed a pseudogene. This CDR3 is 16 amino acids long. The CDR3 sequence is CASSKLGTGENTEAFF. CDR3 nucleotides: TGTGCCAGCAGCAAATTGGGGACAGGGGAGAACACTGAAGCTTTCTTT.

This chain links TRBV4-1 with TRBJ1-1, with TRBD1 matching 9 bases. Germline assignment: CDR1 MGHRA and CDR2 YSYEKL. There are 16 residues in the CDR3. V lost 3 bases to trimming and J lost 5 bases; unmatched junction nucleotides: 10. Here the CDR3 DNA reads TGCGCCAGCAGCCAGAACCGGGACAGGGTTAGGACTGAAGCTTTCTTT. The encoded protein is CASSQNRDRVRTEAFF.

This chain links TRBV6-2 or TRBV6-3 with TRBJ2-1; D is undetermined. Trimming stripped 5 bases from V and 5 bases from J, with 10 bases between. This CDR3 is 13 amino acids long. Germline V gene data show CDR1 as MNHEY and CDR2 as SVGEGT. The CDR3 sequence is CASSQHYNNEQFF. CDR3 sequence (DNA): TGTGCCAGCAGTCAACATTATAACAATGAGCAGTTCTTC.

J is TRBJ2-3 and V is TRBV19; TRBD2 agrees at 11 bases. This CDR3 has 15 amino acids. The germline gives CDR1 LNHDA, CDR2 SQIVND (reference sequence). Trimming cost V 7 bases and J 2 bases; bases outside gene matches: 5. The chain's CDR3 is CASTRLAGFTDTQYF. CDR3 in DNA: TGTGCCAGTACCAGACTAGCGGGATTCACAGATACGCAGTATTTT.

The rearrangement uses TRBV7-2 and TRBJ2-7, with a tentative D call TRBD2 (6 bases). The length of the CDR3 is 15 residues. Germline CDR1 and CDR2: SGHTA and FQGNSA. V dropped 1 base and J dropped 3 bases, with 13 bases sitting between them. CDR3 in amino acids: CASSLGVGGSYEQYF. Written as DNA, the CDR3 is TGTGCCAGCAGCTTAGGCGTCGGAGGGAGCTACGAGCAGTACTTC.

The CDR3 here is CASSPTGKGTEAFF. CDR3 DNA sequence: TGTGCCAGCAGTCCCACAGGGAAGGGGACTGAAGCTTTCTTT. The chain links TRBV28 to TRBJ1-1; TRBD1 might be the D (6 bases). Germline V gives CDR1 MDHEN, CDR2 SYDVKM. The CDR3 consists of 14 residues. V was shortened by 5 bases and J by 5 bases, with 15 bases between the two germline ends.

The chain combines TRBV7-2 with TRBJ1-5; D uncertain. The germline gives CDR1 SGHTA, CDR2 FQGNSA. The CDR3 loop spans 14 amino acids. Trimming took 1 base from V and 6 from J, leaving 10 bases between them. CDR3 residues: CASSLVVSSQPQHF. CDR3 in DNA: TGTGCCAGCAGCTTAGTAGTTTCGAGTCAGCCCCAGCATTTT.

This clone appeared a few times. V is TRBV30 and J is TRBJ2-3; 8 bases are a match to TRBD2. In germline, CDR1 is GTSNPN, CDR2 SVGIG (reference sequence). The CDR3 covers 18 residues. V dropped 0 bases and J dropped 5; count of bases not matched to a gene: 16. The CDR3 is CAWSVLKSGSVVGDTQYF. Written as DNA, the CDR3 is TGTGCCTGGAGTGTACTGAAGAGCGGGAGCGTTGTGGGAGATACGCAGTATTTT.

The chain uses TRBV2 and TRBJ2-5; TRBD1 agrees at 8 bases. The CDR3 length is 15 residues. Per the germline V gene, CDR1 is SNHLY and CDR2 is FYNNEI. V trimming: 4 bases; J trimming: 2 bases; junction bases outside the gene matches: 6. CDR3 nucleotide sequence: TGTGCCAGCAGTGCCCACAGGGGGGATCAAGAGACCCAGTACTTC. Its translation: CASSAHRGDQETQYF.

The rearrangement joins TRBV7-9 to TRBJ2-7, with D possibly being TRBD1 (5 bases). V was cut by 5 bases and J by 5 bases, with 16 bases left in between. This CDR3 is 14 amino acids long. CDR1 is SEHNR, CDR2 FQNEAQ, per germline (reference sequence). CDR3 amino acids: CASSLDRTGDEQYF. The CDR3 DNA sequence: TGTGCCAGCAGCCTAGACAGAACAGGCGACGAGCAGTACTTC.

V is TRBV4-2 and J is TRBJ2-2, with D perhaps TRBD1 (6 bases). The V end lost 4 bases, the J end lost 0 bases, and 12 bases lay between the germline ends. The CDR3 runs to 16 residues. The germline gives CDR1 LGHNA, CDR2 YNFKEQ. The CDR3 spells CASSLRQAPNTGELFF. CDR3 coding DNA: TGTGCCAGCAGCCTCAGACAGGCCCCGAACACCGGGGAGCTGTTTTTT.

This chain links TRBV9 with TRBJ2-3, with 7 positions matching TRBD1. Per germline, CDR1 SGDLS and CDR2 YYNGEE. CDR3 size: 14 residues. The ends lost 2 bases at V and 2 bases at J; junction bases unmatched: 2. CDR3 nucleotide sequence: TGTGCCAGCAGCGTCAGGGGGAACACAGATACGCAGTATTTT. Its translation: CASSVRGNTDTQYF.

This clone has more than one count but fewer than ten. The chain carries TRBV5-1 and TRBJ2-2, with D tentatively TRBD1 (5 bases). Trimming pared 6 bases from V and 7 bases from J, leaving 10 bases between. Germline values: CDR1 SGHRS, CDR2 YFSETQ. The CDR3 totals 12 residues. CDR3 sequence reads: CASTQGGGELFF. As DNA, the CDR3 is TGCGCCAGCACGCAGGGCGGCGGGGAGCTGTTTTTT.